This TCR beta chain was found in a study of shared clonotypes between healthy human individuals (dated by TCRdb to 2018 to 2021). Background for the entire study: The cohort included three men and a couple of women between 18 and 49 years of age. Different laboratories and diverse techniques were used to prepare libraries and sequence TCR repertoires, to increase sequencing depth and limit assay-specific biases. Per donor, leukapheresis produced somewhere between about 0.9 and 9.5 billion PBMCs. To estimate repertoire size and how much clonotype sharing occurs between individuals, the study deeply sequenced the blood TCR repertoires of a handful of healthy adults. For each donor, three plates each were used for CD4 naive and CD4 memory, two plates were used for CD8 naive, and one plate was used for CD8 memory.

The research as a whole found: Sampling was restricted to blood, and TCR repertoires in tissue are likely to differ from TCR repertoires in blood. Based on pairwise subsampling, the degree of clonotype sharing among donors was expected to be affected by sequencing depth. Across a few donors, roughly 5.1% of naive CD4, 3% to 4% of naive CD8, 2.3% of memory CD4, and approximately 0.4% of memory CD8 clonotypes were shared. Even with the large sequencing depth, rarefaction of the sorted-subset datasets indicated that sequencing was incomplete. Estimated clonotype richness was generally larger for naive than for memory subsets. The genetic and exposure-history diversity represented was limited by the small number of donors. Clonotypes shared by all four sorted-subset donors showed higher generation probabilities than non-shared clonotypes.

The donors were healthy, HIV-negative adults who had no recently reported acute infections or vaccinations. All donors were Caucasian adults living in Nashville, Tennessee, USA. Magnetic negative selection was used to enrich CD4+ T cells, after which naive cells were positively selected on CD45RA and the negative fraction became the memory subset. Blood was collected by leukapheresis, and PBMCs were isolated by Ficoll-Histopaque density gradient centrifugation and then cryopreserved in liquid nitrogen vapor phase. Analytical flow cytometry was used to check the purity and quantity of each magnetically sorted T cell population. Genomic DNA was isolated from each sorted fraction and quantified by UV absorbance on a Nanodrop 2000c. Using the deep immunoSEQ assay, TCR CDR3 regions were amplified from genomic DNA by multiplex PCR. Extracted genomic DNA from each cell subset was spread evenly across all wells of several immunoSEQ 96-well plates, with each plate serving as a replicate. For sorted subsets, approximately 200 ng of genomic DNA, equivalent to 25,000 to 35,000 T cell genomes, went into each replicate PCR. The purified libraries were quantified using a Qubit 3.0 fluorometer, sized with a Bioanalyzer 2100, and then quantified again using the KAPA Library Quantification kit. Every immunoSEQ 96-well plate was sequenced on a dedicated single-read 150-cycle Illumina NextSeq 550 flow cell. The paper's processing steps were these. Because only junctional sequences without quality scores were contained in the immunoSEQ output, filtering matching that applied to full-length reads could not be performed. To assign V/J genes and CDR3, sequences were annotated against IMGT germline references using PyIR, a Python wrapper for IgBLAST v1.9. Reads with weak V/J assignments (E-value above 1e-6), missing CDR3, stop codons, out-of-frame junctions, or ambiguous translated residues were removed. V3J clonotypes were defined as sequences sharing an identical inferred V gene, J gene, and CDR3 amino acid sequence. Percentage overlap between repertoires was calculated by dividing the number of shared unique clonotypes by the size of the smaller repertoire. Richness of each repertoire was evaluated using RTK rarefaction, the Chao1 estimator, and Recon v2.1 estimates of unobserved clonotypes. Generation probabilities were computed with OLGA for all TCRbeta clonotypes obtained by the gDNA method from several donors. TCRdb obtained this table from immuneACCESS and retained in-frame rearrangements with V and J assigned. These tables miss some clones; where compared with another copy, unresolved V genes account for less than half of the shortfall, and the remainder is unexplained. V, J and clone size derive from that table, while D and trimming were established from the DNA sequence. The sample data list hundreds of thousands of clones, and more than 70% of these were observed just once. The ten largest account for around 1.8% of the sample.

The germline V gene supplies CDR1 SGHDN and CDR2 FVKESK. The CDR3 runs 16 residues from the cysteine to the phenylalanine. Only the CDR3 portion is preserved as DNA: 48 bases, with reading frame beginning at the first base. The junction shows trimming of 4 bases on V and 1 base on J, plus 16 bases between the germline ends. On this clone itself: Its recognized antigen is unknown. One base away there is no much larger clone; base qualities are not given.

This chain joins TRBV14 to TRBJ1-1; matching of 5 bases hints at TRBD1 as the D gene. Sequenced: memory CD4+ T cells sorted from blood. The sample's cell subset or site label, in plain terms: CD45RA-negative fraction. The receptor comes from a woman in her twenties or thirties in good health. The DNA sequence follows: TGTGCCAGCAGCCGGGCTTGGGGGTACGCGAACACTGAAGCTTTCTTT. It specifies CASSRAWGYANTEAFF.